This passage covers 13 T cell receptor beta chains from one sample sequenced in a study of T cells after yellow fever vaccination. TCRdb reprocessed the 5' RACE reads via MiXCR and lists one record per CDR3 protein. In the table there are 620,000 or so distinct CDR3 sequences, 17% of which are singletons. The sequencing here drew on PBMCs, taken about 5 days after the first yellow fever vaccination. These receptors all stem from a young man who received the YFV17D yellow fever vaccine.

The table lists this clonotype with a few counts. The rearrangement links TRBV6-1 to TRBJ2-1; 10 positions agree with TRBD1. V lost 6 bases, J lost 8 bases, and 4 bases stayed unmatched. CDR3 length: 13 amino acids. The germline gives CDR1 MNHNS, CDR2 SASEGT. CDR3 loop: CASRRTGGHEQFF. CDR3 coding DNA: TGTGCCAGCAGACGGACAGGGGGACATGAGCAGTTCTTC.

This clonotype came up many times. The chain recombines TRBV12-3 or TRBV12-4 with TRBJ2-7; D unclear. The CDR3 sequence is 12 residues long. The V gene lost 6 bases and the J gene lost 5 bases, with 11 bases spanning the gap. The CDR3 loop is CASSSRRNEQYV. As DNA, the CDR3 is TGTGCCAGCAGCTCGCGGCGGAACGAGCAGTACGTC.

The CDR3 spells CASSLNTAGGREQFF. The CDR3 nucleotides read TGTGCCAGCAGCTTAAATACGGCGGGGGGGCGGGAGCAGTTCTTC. The chain has TRBV11-2 and TRBJ2-1; 9 nucleotides align to TRBD2. CDR1 is SGHAT and CDR2 is FQNNGV in the germline V gene. The CDR3 is made up of 15 amino acids. J was trimmed by 10 bases and V by 2 bases; bases with no gene match: 9.

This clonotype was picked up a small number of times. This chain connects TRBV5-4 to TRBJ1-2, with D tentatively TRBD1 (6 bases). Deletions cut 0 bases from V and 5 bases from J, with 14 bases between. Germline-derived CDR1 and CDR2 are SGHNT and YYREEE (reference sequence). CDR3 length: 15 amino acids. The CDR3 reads CASSLGPGAQYGYTF. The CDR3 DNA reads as TGTGCCAGCAGCTTGGGGCCGGGGGCGCAATATGGCTACACCTTC.

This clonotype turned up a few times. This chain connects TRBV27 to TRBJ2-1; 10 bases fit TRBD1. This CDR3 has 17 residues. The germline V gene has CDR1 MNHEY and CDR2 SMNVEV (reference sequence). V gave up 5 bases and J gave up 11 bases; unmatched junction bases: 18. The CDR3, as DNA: TGTGCCAGCAGTCGCCCATACATACACGGGACAGGGGACCAGCAGTTCTTC. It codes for CASSRPYIHGTGDQQFF.

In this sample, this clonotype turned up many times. In DNA form, the CDR3 reads TGCGCCAGCAGCCCGGATCCGGGAAGAGAGCAGTTCTTC. Translated: CASSPDPGREQFF. This rearrangement joins TRBV5-1 to TRBJ2-1; D perhaps matches TRBD2 (5 bases). V lost 4 bases, J lost 10 bases, and 15 bases lay in between. Germline V gene data show CDR1 as SGHRS and CDR2 as YFSETQ. The CDR3 consists of 13 residues. The variable domain in full, with the rest retrieved from reference TRBV5-1 and TRBJ2-1, is KAGVTQTPRYLIKTRGQQVTLSCSPISGHRSVSWYQQTPGQGLQFLFEYFSETQRNKGNFPGRFSGRQFSNSRSEMNVSTLELGDSALYLCASSPDPGREQFFGPGTRLTVL.

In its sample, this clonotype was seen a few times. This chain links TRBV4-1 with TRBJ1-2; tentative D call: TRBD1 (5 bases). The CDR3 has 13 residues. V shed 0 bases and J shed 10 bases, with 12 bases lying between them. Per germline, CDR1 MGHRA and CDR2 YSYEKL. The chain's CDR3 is CASSQEGQGPYTF. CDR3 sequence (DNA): TGCGCCAGCAGCCAAGAAGGGCAGGGTCCCTACACCTTC.

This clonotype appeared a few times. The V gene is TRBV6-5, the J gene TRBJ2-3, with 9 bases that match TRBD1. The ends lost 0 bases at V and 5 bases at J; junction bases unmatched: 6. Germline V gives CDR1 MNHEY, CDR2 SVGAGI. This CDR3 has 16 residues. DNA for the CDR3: TGTGCCAGCAGTTACTCGGGGGACAGGGACTTAGATACGCAGTATTTT. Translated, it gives CASSYSGDRDLDTQYF.

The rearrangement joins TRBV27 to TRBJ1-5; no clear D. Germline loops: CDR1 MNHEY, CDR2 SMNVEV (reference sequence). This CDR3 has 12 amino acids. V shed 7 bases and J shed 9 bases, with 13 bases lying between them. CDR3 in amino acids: CASNSLPGPQHF. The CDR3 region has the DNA TGTGCCAGCAACTCCCTCCCTGGGCCCCAGCATTTT.

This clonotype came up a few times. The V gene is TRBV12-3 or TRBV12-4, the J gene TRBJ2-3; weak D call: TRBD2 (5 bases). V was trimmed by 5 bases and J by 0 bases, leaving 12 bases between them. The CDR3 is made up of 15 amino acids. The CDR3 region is CASSPRGTSTDTQYF. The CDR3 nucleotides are TGTGCCAGCAGTCCCCGGGGAACGAGCACAGATACGCAGTATTTT.

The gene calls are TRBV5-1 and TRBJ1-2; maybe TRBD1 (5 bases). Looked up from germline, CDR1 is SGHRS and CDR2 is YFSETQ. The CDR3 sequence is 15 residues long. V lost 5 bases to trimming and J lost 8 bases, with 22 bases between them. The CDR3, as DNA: TGCGCCAGCAGGCAGGGTGGTGCAGCCCATGAGGGCTACACCTTC. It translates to CASRQGGAAHEGYTF.

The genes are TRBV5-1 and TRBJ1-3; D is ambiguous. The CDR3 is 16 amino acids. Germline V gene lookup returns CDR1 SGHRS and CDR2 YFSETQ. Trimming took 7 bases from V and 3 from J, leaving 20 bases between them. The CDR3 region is CASCAEGSVFGNTIYF. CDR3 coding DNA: TGCGCCAGCTGCGCGGAGGGCTCGGTTTTTGGAAACACCATATATTTT.

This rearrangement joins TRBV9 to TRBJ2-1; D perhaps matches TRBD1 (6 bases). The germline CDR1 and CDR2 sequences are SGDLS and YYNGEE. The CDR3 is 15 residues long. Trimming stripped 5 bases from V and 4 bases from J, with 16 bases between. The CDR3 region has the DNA TGTGCCAGCAGTTCAGAGGGGGACCTTTACAATGAGCAGTTCTTC. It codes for CASSSEGDLYNEQFF.